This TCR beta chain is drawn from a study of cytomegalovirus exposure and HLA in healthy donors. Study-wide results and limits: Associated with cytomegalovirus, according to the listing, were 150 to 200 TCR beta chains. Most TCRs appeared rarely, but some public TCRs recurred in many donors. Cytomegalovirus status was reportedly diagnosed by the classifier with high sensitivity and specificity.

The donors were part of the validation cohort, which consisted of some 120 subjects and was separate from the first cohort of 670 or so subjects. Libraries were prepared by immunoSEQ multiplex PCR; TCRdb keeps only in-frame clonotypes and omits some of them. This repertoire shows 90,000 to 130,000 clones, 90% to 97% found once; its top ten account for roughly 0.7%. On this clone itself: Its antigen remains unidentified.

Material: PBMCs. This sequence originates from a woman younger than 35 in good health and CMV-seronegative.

Here the CDR3 reads CASSPTGDPYEQYF. In nucleotides, the CDR3 is TGTGCCAGCAGCCCCACGGGAGACCCCTACGAGCAGTACTTC. This chain connects TRBV7-2 to TRBJ2-7; a possible D gene is TRBD2 (6 bases). Between the trimmed V and J ends, which lost 5 bases and 2 bases, there was a span of 13 bases. Germline V gives CDR1 SGHTA, CDR2 FQGNSA. This CDR3 spans 14 amino acids.